One sample yielded the 7 T cell receptor beta chains listed below, sequenced in a study of blood T cell repertoires in COVID-19. The repertoire was sequenced with immunoSEQ multiplex PCR; TCRdb's copy has only in-frame clones and lacks some. The sample holds fewer than 500,000 clones; about 89% are singletons and the top ten take around 4.4%. Material: peripheral blood. These receptors were taken from a woman under 40 with acute or convalescent COVID-19.

This chain connects TRBV12-3 or TRBV12-4 to TRBJ2-1; D gene unclear. V was cut by 7 bases and J by 6 bases, with 10 bases left in between. This CDR3 has 12 residues. The DNA for the CDR3 is TGTGCCAGCACCCCTCTTATCAATGAGCAGTTCTTC. Protein: CASTPLINEQFF.

This sequence joins TRBV14 and TRBJ2-3; D call uncertain. This CDR3 is built from 17 residues. CDR1 SGHDN and CDR2 FVKESK come from the germline V gene. V lost 0 bases, J lost 2 bases, and 15 bases lay in between. CDR3 DNA sequence: TGTGCCAGCAGCCAAGAAGTTCTTGTTGGGCTCACAGATACGCAGTATTTT. It is translated as CASSQEVLVGLTDTQYF.

This clone appeared once. The CDR3 protein is CASTGSQETQYF. The DNA of the CDR3 is TGTGCCAGCACGGGGAGCCAAGAGACCCAGTACTTC. The rearrangement uses TRBV6-5 and TRBJ2-5; D is perhaps TRBD2 (5 bases). Germline-derived CDR1 and CDR2 are MNHEY and SVGAGI. The CDR3 covers 12 residues. Trimming took off 7 bases at V and 1 base at J, with 7 bases between the two ends.

Only one count was recorded for this clone. V gene TRBV12-3 or TRBV12-4 combines with J gene TRBJ1-2; TRBD1 might be the D (5 bases). This CDR3 spans 13 amino acids. V was trimmed by 5 bases and J by 3 bases, leaving 10 bases between them. CDR3 loop: CASSQATDYGYTF. In DNA, the CDR3 is TGTGCCAGCAGTCAAGCGACAGACTATGGCTACACCTTC.

The chain employs TRBV7-2 and TRBJ2-2; 12 nucleotides align to TRBD2. The V gene end was trimmed by 5 bases and the J gene end by 4 bases; junction bases not matched to a gene: 5. CDR3 length: 16 residues. Looked up from germline, CDR1 is SGHTA and CDR2 is FQGNSA. Here the CDR3 reads CASSQRLAGVTGELFF. The CDR3 DNA reads as TGTGCCAGCAGCCAAAGACTAGCGGGGGTCACCGGGGAGCTGTTTTTT.

This chain joins TRBV3-1 (or the pseudogene TRBV3-2) and TRBJ1-5; D gene unclear. Germline loops: CDR1 LGHDT, CDR2 YNNKEL (reference sequence). This CDR3 has 14 residues. The V and J ends lost 0 bases and 7 bases respectively, with 10 bases between them. Here the CDR3 reads CASSQDAGKQPQHF. CDR3 nucleotide sequence: TGTGCCAGCAGCCAAGATGCCGGGAAACAGCCCCAGCATTTT.

J is TRBJ1-3 and V is TRBV11-2; D is unclear. From germline, CDR1 is SGHAT and CDR2 FQNNGV. Trimming took 7 bases from V and 8 from J, leaving 21 bases between them. This CDR3 has 15 residues. The CDR3 DNA sequence: TGTGCCAGCACGCCGGACCGAGGGTTAGGAGACACCATATATTTT. This translates into CASTPDRGLGDTIYF.